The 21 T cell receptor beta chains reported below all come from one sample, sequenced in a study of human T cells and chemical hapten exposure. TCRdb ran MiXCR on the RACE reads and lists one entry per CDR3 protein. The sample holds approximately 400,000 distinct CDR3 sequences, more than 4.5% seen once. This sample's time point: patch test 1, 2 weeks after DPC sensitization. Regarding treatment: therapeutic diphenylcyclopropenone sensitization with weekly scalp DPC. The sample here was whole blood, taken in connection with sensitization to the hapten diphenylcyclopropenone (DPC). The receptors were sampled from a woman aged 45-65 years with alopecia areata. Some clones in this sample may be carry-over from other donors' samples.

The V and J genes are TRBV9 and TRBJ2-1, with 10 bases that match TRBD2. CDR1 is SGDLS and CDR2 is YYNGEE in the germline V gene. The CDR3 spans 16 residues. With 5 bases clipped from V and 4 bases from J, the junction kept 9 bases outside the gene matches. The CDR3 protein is CASSQSGTSVYNEQFF. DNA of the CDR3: TGTGCCAGCAGTCAGTCTGGGACTAGCGTATACAATGAGCAGTTCTTC. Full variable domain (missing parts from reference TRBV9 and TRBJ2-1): DSGVTQTPKHLITATGQRVTLRCSPRSGDLSVYWYQQSLDQGLQFLIQYYNGEERAKGNILERFSAQQFPDLHSELNLSSLELGDSALYFCASSQSGTSVYNEQFFGPGTRLTVL.

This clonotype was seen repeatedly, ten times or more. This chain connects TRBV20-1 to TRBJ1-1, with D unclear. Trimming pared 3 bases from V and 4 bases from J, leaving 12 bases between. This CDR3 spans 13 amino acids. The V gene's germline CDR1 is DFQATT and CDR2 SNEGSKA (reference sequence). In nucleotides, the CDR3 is TGCAGTGCTAGCCGATCTAGAAGCACTGAAGCTTTCTTT. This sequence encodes CSASRSRSTEAFF.

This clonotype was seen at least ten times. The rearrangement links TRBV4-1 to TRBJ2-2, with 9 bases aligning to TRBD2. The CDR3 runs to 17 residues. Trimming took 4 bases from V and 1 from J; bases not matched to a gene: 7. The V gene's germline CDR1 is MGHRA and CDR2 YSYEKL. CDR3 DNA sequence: TGCGCCAGCAGCCCGTCGGGTAGCGGGGGGAACACCGGGGAGCTGTTTTTT. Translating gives CASSPSGSGGNTGELFF.

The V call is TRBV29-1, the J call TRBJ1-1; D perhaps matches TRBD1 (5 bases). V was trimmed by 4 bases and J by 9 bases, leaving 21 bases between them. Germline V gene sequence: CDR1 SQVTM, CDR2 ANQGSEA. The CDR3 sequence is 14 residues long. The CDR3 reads CSVGTGGGGLKAFF. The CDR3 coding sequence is TGCAGCGTTGGAACAGGAGGCGGAGGACTGAAAGCTTTCTTT.

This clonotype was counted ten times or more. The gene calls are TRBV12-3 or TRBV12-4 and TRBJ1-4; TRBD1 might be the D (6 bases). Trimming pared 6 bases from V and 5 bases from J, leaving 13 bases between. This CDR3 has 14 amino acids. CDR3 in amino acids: CASRNDRNNEKLFF. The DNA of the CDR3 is TGTGCCAGCAGAAACGACAGGAACAATGAAAAACTGTTTTTT.

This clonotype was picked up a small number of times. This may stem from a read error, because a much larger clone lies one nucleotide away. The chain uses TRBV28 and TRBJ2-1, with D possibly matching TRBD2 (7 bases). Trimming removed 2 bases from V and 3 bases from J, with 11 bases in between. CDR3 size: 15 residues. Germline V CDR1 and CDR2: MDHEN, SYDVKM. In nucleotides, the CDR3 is TGTGCCAGCAGTTTACAGGGGACTAACTACAATGAGCAGTTCTTC. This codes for CASSLQGTNYNEQFF.

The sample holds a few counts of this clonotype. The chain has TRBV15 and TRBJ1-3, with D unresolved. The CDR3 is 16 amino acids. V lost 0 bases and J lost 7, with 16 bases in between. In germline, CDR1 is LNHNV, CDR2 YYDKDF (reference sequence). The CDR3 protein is CATSRDRGPVGNTIYF. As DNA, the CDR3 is TGTGCCACCAGCAGAGATAGAGGGCCGGTCGGGAACACCATATATTTT.

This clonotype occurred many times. The CDR3 DNA is TGTGCCAGCAGCCCCTATCAATTTCCGGCGCAAAACTATGGCTACACCTTC. Protein product: CASSPYQFPAQNYGYTF. The chain uses TRBV7-9 and TRBJ1-2; D gene unclear. V was pared by 5 bases and J by 2 bases, with 21 bases between. Germline-derived CDR1 and CDR2 are SEHNR and FQNEAQ (reference sequence). The CDR3 loop spans 17 amino acids.

CDR3 bases: TGTGCCAGCAGTCTCCGGACAGAACCCGGGGAGCTGTTTTTT. Its translation is CASSLRTEPGELFF. This chain joins TRBV6-5 and TRBJ2-2, with a weak D call TRBD1 (6 bases). The CDR3 contains 14 residues. The V and J ends lost 5 bases and 6 bases respectively, with 13 bases between them. Germline-derived CDR1 and CDR2 are MNHEY and SVGAGI.

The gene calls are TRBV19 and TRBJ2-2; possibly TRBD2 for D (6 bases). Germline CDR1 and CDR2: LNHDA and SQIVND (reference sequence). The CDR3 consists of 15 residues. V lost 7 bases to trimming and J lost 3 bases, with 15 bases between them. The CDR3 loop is CASTNPRDYTGELFF. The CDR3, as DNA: TGTGCCAGTACGAACCCCAGGGACTACACCGGGGAGCTGTTTTTT.

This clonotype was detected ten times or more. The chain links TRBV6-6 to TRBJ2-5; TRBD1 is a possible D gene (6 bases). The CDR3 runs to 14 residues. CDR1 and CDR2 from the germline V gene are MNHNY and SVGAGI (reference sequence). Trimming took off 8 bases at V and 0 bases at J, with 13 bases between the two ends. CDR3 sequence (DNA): TGTGCCAGCGGTCGTACAGGGTACCAAGAGACCCAGTACTTC. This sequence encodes CASGRTGYQETQYF.

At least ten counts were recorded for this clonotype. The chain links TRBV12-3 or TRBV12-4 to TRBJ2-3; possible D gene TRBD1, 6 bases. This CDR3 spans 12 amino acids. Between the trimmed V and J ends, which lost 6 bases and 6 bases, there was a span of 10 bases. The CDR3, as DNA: TGTGCCAGCAGGTCTCAGGGGGATACGCAGTATTTT. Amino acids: CASRSQGDTQYF.

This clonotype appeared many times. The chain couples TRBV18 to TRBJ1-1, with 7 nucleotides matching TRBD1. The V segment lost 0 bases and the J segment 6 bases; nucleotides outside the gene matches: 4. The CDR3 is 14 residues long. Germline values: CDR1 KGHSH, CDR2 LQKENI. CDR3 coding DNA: TGTGCCAGCTCACCACCGGGGGACAGTCCTGAAGCTTTCTTT. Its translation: CASSPPGDSPEAFF.

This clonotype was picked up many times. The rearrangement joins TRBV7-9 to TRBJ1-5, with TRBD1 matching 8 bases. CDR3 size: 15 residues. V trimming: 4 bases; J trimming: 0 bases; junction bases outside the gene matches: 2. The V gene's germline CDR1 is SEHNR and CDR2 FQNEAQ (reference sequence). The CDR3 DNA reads TGTGCCAGCAGCTCAGGACAGGGTAGCAATCAGCCCCAGCATTTT. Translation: CASSSGQGSNQPQHF. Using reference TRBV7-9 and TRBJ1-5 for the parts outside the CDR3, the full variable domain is DTGVSQNPRHKITKRGQNVTFRCDPISEHNRLYWYRQTLGQGPEFLTYFQNEAQLEKSRLLSDRFSAERPKGSFSTLEIQRTEQGDSAMYLCASSSGQGSNQPQHFGDGTRLSIL.

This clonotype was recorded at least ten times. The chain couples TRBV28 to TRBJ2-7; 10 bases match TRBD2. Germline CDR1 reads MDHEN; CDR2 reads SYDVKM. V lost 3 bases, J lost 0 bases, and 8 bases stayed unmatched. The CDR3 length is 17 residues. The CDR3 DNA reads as TGTGCCAGCAGTTTCTCCCGGACTAGCGGATACTCCTACGAGCAGTACTTC. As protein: CASSFSRTSGYSYEQYF.

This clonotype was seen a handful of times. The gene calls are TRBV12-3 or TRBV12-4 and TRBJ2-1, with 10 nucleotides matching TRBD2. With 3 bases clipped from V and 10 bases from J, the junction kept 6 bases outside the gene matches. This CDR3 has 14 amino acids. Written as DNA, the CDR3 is TGTGCCAGCAGTTTTGGGCTAGCGGGAGACGAGCAGTTCTTC. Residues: CASSFGLAGDEQFF.

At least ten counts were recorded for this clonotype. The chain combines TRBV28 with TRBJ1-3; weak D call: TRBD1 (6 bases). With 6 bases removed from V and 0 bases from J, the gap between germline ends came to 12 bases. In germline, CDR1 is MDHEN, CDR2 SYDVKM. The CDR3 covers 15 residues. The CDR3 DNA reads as TGTGCCAGCAGAGGAACGACAGGCTCTGGAAACACCATATATTTT. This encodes CASRGTTGSGNTIYF.

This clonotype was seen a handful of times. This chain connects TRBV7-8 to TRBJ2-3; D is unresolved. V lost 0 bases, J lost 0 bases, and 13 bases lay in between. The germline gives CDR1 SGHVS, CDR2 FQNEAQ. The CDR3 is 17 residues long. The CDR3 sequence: CASSLAYRSISTDTQYF. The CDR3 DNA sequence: TGTGCCAGCAGCTTAGCTTATAGGAGCATTAGCACAGATACGCAGTATTTT.

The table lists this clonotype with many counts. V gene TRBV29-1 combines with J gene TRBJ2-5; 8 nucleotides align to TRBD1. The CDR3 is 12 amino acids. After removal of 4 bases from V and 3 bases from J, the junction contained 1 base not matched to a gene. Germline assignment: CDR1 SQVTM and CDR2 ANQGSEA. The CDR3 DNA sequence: TGCAGCGTTGGGACAGGGAAAGAGACCCAGTACTTC. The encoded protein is CSVGTGKETQYF.

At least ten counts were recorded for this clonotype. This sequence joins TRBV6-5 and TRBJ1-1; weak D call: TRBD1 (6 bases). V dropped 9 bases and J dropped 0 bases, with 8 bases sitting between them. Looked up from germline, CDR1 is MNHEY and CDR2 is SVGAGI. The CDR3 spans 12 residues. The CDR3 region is CASRQVNTEAFF. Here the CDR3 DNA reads TGTGCCAGTCGACAGGTGAACACTGAAGCTTTCTTT.

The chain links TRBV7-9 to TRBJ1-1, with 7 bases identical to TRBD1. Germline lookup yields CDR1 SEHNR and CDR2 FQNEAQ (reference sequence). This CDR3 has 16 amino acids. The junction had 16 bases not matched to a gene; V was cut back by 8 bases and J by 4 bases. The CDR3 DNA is TGTGCCAGCCGCGGACAGGTTAATACTTTGGGCACTGAAGCTTTCTTT. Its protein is CASRGQVNTLGTEAFF.